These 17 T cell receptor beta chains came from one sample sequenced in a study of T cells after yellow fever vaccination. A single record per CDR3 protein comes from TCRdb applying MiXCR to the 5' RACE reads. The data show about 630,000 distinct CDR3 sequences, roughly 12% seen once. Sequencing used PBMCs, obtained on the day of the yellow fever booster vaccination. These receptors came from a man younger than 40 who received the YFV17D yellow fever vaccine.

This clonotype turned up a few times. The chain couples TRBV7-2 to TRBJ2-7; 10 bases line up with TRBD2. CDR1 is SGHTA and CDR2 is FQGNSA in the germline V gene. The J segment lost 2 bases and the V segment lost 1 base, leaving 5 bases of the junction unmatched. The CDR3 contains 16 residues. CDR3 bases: TGTGCCAGCAGCTTAGTTGGAGCGGGAGGGGCCTACGAGCAGTACTTC. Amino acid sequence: CASSLVGAGGAYEQYF.

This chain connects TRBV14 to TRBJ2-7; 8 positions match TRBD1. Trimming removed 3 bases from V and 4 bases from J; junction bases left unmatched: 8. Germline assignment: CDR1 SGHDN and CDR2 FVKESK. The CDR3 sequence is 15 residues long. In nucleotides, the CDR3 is TGTGCCAGCAGCCAGATAGACAGGGGATGGTACGAGCAGTACTTC. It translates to CASSQIDRGWYEQYF.

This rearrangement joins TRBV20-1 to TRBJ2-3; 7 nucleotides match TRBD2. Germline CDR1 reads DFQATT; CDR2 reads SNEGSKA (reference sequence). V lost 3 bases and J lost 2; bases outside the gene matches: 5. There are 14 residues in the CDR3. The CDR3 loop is CSARTSLITDTQYF. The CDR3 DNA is TGCAGTGCTAGGACTAGCCTAATCACAGATACGCAGTATTTT.

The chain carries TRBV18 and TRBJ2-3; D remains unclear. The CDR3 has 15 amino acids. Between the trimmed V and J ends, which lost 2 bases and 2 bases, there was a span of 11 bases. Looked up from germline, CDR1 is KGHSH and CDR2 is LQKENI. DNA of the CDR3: TGTGCCAGCTCACCAACGCTGGGTACCACAGATACGCAGTATTTT. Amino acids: CASSPTLGTTDTQYF.

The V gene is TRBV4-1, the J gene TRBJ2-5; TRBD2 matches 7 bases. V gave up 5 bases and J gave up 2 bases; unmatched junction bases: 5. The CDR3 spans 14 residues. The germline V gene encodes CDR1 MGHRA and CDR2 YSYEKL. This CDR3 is CASSVLAEQETQYF. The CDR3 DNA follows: TGCGCCAGCAGCGTGCTAGCGGAGCAAGAGACCCAGTACTTC.

In DNA, the CDR3 is TGTGCCAGCGTTTCTAACGGGGAGCTGTTTTTT. Translation: CASVSNGELFF. The chain employs TRBV28 and TRBJ2-2; D is uncertain. CDR1 MDHEN and CDR2 SYDVKM come from the germline V gene. V was shortened by 8 bases and J by 7 bases, with 8 bases between the two germline ends. The CDR3 is 11 amino acids. Combining the CDR3 with reference TRBV28 and TRBJ2-2 gives the whole variable domain DVKVTQSSRYLVKRTGEKVFLECVQDMDHENMFWYRQDPGLGLRLIYFSYDVKMKEKGDIPEGYSVSREKKERFSLILESASTNQTSMYLCASVSNGELFFGEGSRLTVL.

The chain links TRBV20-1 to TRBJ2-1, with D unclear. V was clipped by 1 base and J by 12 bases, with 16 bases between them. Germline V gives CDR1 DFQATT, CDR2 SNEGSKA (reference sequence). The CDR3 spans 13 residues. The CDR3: CSARGQGSWGQFF. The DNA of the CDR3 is TGCAGTGCTAGAGGGCAAGGCTCATGGGGGCAGTTCTTC.

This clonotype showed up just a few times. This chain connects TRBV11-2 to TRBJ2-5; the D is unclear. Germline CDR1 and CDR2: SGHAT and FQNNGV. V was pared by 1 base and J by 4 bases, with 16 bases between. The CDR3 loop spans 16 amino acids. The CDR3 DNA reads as TGTGCCAGCAGCTTAGTTACCGGTGGGGAAATAGAGACCCAGTACTTC. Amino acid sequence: CASSLVTGGEIETQYF.

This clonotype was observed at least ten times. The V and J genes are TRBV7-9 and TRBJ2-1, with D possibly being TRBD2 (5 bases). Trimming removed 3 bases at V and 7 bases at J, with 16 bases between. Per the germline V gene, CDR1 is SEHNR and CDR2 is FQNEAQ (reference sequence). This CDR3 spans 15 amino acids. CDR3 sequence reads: CASSLVSGSVNEQFF. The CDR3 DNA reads TGTGCCAGCAGCTTGGTGAGTGGGAGTGTAAATGAGCAGTTCTTC. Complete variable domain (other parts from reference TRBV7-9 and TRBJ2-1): DTGVSQNPRHKITKRGQNVTFRCDPISEHNRLYWYRQTLGQGPEFLTYFQNEAQLEKSRLLSDRFSAERPKGSFSTLEIQRTEQGDSAMYLCASSLVSGSVNEQFFGPGTRLTVL.

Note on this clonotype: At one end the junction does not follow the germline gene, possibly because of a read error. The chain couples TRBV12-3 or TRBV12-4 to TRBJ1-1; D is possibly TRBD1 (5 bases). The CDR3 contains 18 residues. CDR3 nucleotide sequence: TGTGCCAGCAGTTTAACCTACTCCGCCGGGGGACTGAATACTGAAGCTTTCTTT. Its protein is CASSLTYSAGGLNTEAFF.

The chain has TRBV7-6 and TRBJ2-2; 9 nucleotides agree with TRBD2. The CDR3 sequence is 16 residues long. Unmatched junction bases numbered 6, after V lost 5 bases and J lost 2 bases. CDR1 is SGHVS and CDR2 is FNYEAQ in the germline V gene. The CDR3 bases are TGTGCCAGCAGCGGAGTAGCGGGGGTAAACACCGGGGAGCTGTTTTTT. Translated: CASSGVAGVNTGELFF. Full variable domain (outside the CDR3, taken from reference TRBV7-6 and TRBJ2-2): GAGVSQSPRYKVTKRGQDVALRCDPISGHVSLYWYRQALGQGPEFLTYFNYEAQQDKSGLPNDRFSAERPEGSISTLTIQRTEQRDSAMYRCASSGVAGVNTGELFFGEGSRLTVL.

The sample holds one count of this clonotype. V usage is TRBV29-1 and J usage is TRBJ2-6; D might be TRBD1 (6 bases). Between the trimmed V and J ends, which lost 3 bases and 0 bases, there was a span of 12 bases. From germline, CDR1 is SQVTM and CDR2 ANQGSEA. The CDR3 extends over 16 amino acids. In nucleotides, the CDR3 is TGCAGCGTTGAGGACAAACAGGGCTCTGGGGCCAACGTCCTGACTTTC. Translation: CSVEDKQGSGANVLTF.

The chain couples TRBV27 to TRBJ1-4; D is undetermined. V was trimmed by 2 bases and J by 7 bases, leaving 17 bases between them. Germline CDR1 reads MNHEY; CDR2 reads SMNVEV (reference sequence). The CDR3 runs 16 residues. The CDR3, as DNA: TGTGCCAGCAGTTTACGGCAGGCAGAACTATCTGAAAAACTGTTTTTT. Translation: CASSLRQAELSEKLFF.

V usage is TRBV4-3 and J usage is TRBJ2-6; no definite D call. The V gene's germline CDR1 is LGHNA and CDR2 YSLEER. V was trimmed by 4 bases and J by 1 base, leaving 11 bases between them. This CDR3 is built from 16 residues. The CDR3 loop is CASSPGQWSGANVLTF. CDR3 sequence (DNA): TGCGCCAGCAGCCCGGGCCAGTGGTCTGGGGCCAACGTCCTGACTTTC.

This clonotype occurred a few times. This CDR3 is CASRERARSSYEQYF. CDR3 sequence (DNA): TGTGCCAGCCGAGAGCGGGCTCGAAGCTCCTACGAGCAGTACTTC. V and J are TRBV6-1 and TRBJ2-7; TRBD2 might be the D (6 bases). Germline CDR1 MNHNS, CDR2 SASEGT. The CDR3 has 15 residues. V lost 8 bases and J 0 bases, leaving 17 bases between the germline ends.

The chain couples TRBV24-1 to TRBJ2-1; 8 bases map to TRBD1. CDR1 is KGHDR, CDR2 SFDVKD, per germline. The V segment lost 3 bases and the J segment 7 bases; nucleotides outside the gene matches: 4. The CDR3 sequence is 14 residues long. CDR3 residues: CATSDPWTGNEQFF. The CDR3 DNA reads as TGTGCCACCAGTGATCCCTGGACAGGGAATGAGCAGTTCTTC.

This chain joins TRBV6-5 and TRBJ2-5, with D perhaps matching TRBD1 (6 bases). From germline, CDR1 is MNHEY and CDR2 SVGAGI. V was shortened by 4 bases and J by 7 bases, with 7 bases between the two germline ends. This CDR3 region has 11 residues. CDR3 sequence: CASSSQGTQYF. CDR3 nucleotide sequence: TGTGCCAGCAGTTCACAGGGGACCCAGTACTTC.